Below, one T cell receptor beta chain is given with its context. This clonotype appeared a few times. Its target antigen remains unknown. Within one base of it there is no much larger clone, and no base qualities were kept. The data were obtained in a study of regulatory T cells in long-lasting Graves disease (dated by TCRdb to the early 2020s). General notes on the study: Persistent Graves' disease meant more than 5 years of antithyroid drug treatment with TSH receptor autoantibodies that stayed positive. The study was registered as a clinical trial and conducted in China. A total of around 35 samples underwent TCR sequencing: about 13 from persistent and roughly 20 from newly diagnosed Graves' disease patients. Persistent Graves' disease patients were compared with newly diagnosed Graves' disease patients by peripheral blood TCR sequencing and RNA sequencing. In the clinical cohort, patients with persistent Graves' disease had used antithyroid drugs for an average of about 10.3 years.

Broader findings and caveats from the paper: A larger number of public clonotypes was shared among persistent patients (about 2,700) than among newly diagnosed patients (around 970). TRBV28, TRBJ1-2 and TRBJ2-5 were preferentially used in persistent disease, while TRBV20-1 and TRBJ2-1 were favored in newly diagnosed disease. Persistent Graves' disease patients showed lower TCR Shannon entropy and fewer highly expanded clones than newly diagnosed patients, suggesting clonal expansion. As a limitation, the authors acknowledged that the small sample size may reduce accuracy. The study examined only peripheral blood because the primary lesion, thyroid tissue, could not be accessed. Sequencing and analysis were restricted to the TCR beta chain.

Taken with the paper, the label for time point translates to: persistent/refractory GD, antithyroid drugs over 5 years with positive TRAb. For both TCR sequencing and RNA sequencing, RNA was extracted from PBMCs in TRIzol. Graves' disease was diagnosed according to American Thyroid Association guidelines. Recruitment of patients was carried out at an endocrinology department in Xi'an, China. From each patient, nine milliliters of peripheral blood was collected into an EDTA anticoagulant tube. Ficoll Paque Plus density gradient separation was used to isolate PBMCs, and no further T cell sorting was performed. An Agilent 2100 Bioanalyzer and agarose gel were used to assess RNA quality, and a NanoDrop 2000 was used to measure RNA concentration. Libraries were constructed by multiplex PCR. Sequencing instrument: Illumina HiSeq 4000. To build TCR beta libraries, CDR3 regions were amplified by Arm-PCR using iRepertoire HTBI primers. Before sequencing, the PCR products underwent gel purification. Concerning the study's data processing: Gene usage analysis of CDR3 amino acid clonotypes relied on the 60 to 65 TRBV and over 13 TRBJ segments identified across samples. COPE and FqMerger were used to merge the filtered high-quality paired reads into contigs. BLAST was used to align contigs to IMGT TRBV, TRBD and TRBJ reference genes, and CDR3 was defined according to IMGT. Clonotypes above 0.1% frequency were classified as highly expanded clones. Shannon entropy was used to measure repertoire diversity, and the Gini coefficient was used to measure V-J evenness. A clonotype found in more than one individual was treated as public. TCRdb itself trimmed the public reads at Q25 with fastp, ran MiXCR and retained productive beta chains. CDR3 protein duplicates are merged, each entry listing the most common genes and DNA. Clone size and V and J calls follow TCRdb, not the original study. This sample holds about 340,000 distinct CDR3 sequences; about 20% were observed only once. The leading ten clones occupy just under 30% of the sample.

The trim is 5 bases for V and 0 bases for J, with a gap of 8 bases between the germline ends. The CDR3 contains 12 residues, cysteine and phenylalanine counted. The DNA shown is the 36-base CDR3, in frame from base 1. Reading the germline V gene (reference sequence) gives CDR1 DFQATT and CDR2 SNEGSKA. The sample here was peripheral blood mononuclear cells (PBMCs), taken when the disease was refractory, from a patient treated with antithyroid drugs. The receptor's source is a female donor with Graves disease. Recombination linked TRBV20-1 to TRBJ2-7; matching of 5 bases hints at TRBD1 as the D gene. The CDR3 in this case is CSAGRDSYEQYF. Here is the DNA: TGCAGTGCTGGCAGGGACTCCTACGAGCAGTACTTC.